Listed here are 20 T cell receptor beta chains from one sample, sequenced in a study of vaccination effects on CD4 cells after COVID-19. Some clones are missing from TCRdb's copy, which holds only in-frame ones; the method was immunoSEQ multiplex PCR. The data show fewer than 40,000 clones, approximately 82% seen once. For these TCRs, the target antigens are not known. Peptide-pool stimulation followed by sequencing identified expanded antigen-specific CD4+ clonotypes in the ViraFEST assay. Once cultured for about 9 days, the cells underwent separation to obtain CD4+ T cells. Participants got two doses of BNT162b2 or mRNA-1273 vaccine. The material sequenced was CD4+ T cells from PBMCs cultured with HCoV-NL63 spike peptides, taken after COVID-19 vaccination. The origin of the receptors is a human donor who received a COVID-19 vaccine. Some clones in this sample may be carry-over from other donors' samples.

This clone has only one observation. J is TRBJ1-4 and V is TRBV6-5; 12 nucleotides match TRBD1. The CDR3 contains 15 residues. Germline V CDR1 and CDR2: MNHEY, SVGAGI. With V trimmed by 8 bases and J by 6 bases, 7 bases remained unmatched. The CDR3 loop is CASAGTGGADEKLFF. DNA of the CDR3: TGTGCCAGCGCTGGGACAGGGGGCGCGGATGAAAAACTGTTTTTT.

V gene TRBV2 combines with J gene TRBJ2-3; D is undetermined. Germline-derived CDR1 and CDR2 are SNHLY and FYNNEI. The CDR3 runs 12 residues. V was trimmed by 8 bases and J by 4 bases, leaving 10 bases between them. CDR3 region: CASSLVSDTQYF. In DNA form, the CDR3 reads TGTGCCAGCTCACTGGTGTCAGATACGCAGTATTTT.

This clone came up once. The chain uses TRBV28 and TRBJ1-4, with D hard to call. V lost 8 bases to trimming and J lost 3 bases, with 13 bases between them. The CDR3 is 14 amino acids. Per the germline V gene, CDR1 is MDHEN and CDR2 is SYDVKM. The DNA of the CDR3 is TGTGCCAGCTTGGATAGGCGGGCTAATGAAAAACTGTTTTTT. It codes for CASLDRRANEKLFF.

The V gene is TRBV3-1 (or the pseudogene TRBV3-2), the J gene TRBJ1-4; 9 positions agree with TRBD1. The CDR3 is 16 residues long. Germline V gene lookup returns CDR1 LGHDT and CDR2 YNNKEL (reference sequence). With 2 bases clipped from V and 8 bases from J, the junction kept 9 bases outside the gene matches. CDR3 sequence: CASSQLSGTGNEKLFF. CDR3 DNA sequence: TGTGCCAGCAGCCAATTGTCTGGGACAGGGAACGAAAAACTGTTTTTT.

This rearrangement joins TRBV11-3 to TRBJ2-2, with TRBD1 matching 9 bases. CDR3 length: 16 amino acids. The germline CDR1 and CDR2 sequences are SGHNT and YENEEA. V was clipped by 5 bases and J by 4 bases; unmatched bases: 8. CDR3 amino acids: CASSPEGQGSTGELFF. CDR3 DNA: TGTGCCAGCAGCCCCGAAGGACAGGGGAGCACCGGGGAGCTGTTTTTT.

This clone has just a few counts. In nucleotides, the CDR3 is TGTGCCAGCAGCTTAGGGGGGCCACACAATGAGCAGTTCTTC. It codes for CASSLGGPHNEQFF. J is TRBJ2-1 and V is TRBV7-9; tentative D call: TRBD1 (6 bases). The CDR3 extends over 14 amino acids. Trimming removed 1 base from V and 5 bases from J, with 9 bases in between. CDR1 and CDR2 (germline): SEHNR, FQNEAQ (reference sequence).

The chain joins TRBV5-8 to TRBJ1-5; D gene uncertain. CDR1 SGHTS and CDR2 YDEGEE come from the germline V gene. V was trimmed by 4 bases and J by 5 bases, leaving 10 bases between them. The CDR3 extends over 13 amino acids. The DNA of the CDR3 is TGTGCCAGCAGCGTGGCCGTCGATCAGCCCCAGCATTTT. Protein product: CASSVAVDQPQHF.

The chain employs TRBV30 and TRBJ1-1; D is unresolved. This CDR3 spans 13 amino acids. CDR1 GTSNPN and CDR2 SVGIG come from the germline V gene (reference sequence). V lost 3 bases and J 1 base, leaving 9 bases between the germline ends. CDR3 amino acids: CAWSPLQNTEAFF. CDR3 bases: TGTGCCTGGAGCCCTCTACAGAACACTGAAGCTTTCTTT.

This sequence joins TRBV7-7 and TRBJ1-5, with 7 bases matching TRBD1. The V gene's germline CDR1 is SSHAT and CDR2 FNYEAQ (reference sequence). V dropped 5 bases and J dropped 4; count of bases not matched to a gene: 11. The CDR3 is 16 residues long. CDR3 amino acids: CASSLDKGTDNQPQHF. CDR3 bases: TGTGCCAGCAGCCTTGATAAAGGGACAGATAATCAGCCCCAGCATTTT.

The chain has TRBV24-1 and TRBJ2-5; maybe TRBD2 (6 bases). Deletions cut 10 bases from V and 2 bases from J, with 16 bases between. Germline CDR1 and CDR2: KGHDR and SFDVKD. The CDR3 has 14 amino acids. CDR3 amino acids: CATGDSSGQETQYF. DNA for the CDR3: TGTGCCACGGGGGACTCCTCGGGTCAAGAGACCCAGTACTTC.

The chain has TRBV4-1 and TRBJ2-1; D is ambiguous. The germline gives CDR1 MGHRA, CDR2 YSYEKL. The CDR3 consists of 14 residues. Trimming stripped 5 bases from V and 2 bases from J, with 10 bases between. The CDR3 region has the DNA TGCGCCAGCAGCTCGCAGAACCCCTACAATGAGCAGTTCTTC. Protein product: CASSSQNPYNEQFF.

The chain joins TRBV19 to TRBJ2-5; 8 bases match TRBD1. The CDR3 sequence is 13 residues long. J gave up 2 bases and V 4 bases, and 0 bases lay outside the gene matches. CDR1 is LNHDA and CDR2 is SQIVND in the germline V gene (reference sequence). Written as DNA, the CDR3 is TGTGCCAGTAGTAGGGACAGGCAAGAGACCCAGTACTTC. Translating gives CASSRDRQETQYF.

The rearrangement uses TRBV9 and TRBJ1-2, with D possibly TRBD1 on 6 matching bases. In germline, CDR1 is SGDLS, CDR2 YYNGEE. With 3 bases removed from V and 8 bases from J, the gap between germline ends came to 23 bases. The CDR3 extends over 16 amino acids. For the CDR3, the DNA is TGTGCCAGCAGCGCCCGAAGGGCGGGACTAGGGGGAGGCTACACCTTC. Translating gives CASSARRAGLGGGYTF.

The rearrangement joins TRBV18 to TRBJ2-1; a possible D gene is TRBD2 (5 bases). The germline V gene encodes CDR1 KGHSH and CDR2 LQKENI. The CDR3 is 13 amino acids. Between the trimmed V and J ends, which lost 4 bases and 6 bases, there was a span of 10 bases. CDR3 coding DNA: TGTGCCAGCTCACGAGCCGGAGGCAATGAGCAGTTCTTC. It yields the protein CASSRAGGNEQFF.

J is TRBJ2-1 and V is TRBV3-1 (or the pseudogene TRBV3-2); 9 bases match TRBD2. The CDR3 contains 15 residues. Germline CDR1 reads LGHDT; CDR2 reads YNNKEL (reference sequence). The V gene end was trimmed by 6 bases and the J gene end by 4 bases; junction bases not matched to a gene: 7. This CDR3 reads CASSPTSGLYNEQFF. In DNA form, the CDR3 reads TGTGCCAGCAGTCCAACTAGCGGGCTGTACAATGAGCAGTTCTTC.

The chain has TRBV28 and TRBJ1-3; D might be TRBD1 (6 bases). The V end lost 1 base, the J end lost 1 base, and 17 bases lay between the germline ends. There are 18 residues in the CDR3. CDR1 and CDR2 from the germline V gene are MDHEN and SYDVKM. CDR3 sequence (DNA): TGTGCCAGCAGTTTATTGAGGTTACAGGGCGGTTCTGGAAACACCATATATTTT. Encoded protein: CASSLLRLQGGSGNTIYF.

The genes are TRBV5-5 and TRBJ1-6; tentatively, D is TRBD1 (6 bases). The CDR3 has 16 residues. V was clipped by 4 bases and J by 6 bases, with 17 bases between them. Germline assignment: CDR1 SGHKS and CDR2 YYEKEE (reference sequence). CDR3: CASSTRIRTVNSPLHF. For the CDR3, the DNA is TGTGCCAGCAGCACCCGAATTAGGACAGTTAATTCACCCCTCCACTTT.

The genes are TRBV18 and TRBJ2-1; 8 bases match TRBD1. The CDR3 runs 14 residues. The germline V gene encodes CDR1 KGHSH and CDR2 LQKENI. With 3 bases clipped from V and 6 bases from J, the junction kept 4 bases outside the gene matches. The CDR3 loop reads CASSPGQAFNEQFF. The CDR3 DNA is TGTGCCAGCTCACCGGGACAGGCGTTCAATGAGCAGTTCTTC.

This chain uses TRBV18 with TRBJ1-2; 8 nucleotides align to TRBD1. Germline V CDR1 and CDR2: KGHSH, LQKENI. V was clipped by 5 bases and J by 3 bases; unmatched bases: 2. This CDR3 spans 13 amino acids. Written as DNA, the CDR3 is TGTGCCAGCTCATCGGGACAGGACTATGGCTACACCTTC. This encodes CASSSGQDYGYTF.

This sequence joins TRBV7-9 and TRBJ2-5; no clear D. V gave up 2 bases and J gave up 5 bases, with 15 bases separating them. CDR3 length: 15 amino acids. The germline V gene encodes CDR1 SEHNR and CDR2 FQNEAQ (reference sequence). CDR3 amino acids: CASSLPQHGRETQYF. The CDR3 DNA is TGTGCCAGCAGCTTACCTCAGCACGGGCGGGAGACCCAGTACTTC. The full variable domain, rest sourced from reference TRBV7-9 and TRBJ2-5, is DTGVSQNPRHKITKRGQNVTFRCDPISEHNRLYWYRQTLGQGPEFLTYFQNEAQLEKSRLLSDRFSAERPKGSFSTLEIQRTEQGDSAMYLCASSLPQHGRETQYFGPGTRLLVL.